One and the same sample provided the 22 T cell receptor beta chains below, sequenced in a study of T-cell reconstitution after alpha-beta-depleted transplantation in children. A TCRbeta library incorporating unique molecular identifiers was prepared. TCRdb re-called the PCR reads with MiXCR, one entry per CDR3 protein. The sample has 300,000 to 400,000 distinct CDR3 sequences; approximately 23% are singletons. This specimen consisted of PBMCs, mostly from graft donor cells, obtained 180 days after TCRalphabeta/CD19-depleted stem cell transplant. These receptors originate from a male patient younger than 18 who had a stem cell transplant for acute lymphoblastic leukemia, so the T cells may come from the graft donor.

The chain has TRBV9 and TRBJ1-6; D is possibly TRBD1 (5 bases). V was trimmed by 2 bases and J by 10 bases, leaving 10 bases between them. The CDR3 sequence is 13 residues long. CDR1 SGDLS and CDR2 YYNGEE come from the germline V gene. This CDR3 reads CASSVLGESPLHF. CDR3 bases: TGTGCCAGCAGCGTTCTAGGGGAATCACCCCTCCACTTT.

The sample holds a few counts of this clonotype. This chain uses TRBV29-1 with TRBJ2-5, with TRBD1 identical over 11 bases. The CDR3 is made up of 11 amino acids. CDR1 SQVTM and CDR2 ANQGSEA come from the germline V gene. Here the CDR3 reads CSGTGGQTQYF. The DNA for the CDR3 is TGCAGTGGGACAGGGGGACAGACCCAGTACTTC.

The gene calls are TRBV7-2 and TRBJ1-2, with D unclear. V lost 7 bases to trimming and J lost 2 bases, with 14 bases between them. Germline V gives CDR1 SGHTA, CDR2 FQGNSA. The length of the CDR3 is 14 residues. DNA of the CDR3: TGTGCCAGCAACTTTGCAGGTCCCAACTATGGCTACACCTTC. This encodes CASNFAGPNYGYTF.

J is TRBJ2-5 and V is TRBV7-6, with 7 bases matching TRBD2. The CDR3 totals 14 residues. Per the germline V gene, CDR1 is SGHVS and CDR2 is FNYEAQ. The junction had 7 bases not matched to a gene; V was cut back by 4 bases and J by 5 bases. The CDR3 is CASSSSGREETQYF. CDR3 bases: TGTGCCAGCAGCTCATCAGGGAGGGAGGAGACCCAGTACTTC.

This clonotype was observed a handful of times. The rearrangement links TRBV7-9 to TRBJ2-3; D may match TRBD1 or TRBD2 (5 bases each). CDR3 length equals 13 residues. Trimming left V 6 bases short and J 4 bases short, with 11 bases between. CDR1 and CDR2 (germline): SEHNR, FQNEAQ (reference sequence). The CDR3 is CASRGRFSDTQYF. CDR3 sequence (DNA): TGTGCCAGCAGGGGACGCTTTTCAGATACGCAGTATTTT.

The genes are TRBV12-3 or TRBV12-4 and TRBJ2-5; possible D gene TRBD2, 7 bases. Trimming stripped 3 bases from V and 3 bases from J, with 20 bases between. The CDR3 runs 17 residues. DNA of the CDR3: TGTGCCAGCAGTTTGGGGGGGGACACAACATTAAAAGAGACCCAGTACTTC. It specifies CASSLGGDTTLKETQYF.

For the CDR3, the DNA is TGTGCCAGCAGCCGCCTTCCCGGGACAGGGGGCAACGAGCAGTACTTC. Its translation: CASSRLPGTGGNEQYF. This chain links TRBV6-1 with TRBJ2-7, with TRBD1 identical over 12 bases. The ends lost 6 bases at V and 5 bases at J; junction bases unmatched: 11. Germline-derived CDR1 and CDR2 are MNHNS and SASEGT. The CDR3 sequence is 16 residues long.

This clonotype came up once. The chain combines TRBV20-1 with TRBJ2-7, with 10 bases lining up with TRBD1. The J segment lost 4 bases and the V segment lost 4 bases, leaving 4 bases of the junction unmatched. This CDR3 is built from 13 residues. Germline-derived CDR1 and CDR2 are DFQATT and SNEGSKA (reference sequence). The CDR3 DNA is TGCAGTGCTAACCGGGACAGGGGTTACGAGCAGTACTTC. As protein: CSANRDRGYEQYF.

Many counts were recorded for this clonotype. This rearrangement joins TRBV12-3 or TRBV12-4 to TRBJ1-2; 9 bases fit TRBD1. The CDR3 has 13 amino acids. After removal of 0 bases from V and 8 bases from J, the junction contained 1 base not matched to a gene. The CDR3 DNA reads TGTGCCAGCAGTTTAGCCGGGACAGGGGGCTACACCTTC. Amino acid sequence: CASSLAGTGGYTF.

This clonotype was recorded a few times. The chain has TRBV9 and TRBJ2-2, with 8 nucleotides matching TRBD1. The CDR3 is made up of 18 amino acids. After removal of 3 bases from V and 6 bases from J, the junction contained 16 bases not matched to a gene. The germline gives CDR1 SGDLS, CDR2 YYNGEE. DNA of the CDR3: TGTGCCAGCAGCGGTCGACGAGATCAGGGGGCTCTGGCCGGGGAGCTGTTTTTT. As protein: CASSGRRDQGALAGELFF.

This clonotype was seen more than once but under ten times. The chain carries TRBV5-1 and TRBJ1-1; no firm D call. The CDR3 contains 12 residues. V was clipped by 0 bases and J by 6 bases, with 6 bases between them. CDR1 is SGHRS, CDR2 YFSETQ, per germline. CDR3 bases: TGCGCCAGCAGCTTGGGCAGTCCTGAAGCTTTCTTT. Encoded protein: CASSLGSPEAFF.

Here the CDR3 DNA reads TGCGCCAGCAGCTTGGCCTCGGGGGGGCAATCCGGGACGGCCGGGGAGCTGTTTTTT. Protein product: CASSLASGGQSGTAGELFF. The rearrangement joins TRBV5-1 to TRBJ2-2, with 8 bases that match TRBD2. V lost 0 bases to trimming and J lost 6 bases; unmatched junction nucleotides: 16. Germline CDR1 SGHRS, CDR2 YFSETQ. The CDR3 loop spans 19 amino acids.

This clonotype was counted many times. This chain connects TRBV5-1 to TRBJ1-5; a weak D match, TRBD1 (5 bases). Per germline, CDR1 SGHRS and CDR2 YFSETQ. V lost 1 base and J lost 7, with 12 bases in between. The CDR3 contains 14 residues. CDR3 DNA: TGCGCCAGCAGCTTGACCCCGGAGGGGCAGCCCCAGCATTTT. Amino acids: CASSLTPEGQPQHF.

This clonotype was counted only a few times. The rearrangement links TRBV12-3 or TRBV12-4 to TRBJ2-3; D is uncertain. V was cut by 4 bases and J by 1 base, with 9 bases left in between. CDR3 size: 14 residues. CDR3 protein: CASSSSTRTDTQYF. CDR3 sequence (DNA): TGTGCCAGCAGTTCATCTACCCGCACAGATACGCAGTATTTT.

V is TRBV4-1 and J is TRBJ2-7, with D possibly TRBD2 on 6 matching bases. V was trimmed by 0 bases and J by 0 bases, leaving 12 bases between them. CDR1 is MGHRA, CDR2 YSYEKL, per germline. The CDR3 is 16 residues long. Here the CDR3 DNA reads TGCGCCAGCAGCCAAGATGGGTACGGGAGCTCCTACGAGCAGTACTTC. This gives the protein CASSQDGYGSSYEQYF.

This clonotype was seen ten or more times. The chain has TRBV10-3 and TRBJ2-7; D is unclear. The CDR3 spans 12 residues. CDR1 ENHRY and CDR2 SYGVKD come from the germline V gene. Trimming removed 8 bases at V and 1 base at J, with 9 bases between. For the CDR3, the DNA is TGTGCCATCGGTCAGGAGTCCTACGAGCAGTACTTC. Its protein is CAIGQESYEQYF.

The chain is built from TRBV11-2 and TRBJ1-1; D is unclear. Germline-derived CDR1 and CDR2 are SGHAT and FQNNGV. This CDR3 is 15 amino acids long. Trimming removed 3 bases from V and 2 bases from J, with 13 bases in between. CDR3 amino acids: CASSFPWGGNTEAFF. In DNA, the CDR3 is TGTGCCAGCAGCTTTCCTTGGGGTGGTAACACTGAAGCTTTCTTT. The whole variable domain, remainder taken from reference TRBV11-2 and TRBJ1-1, is EAGVAQSPRYKIIEKRQSVAFWCNPISGHATLYWYQQILGQGPKLLIQFQNNGVVDDSQLPKDRFSAERLKGVDSTLKIQPAKLEDSAVYLCASSFPWGGNTEAFFGQGTRLTVV.

Only a few counts were recorded for this clonotype. The genes are TRBV5-1 and TRBJ2-7, with 12 bases fitting TRBD2. V lost 3 bases to trimming and J lost 2 bases; unmatched junction nucleotides: 9. The CDR3 length is 17 residues. Germline V gene data show CDR1 as SGHRS and CDR2 as YFSETQ. Here the CDR3 reads CASSSYSSGRAAYEQYF. The CDR3 coding sequence is TGCGCCAGCAGCTCCTACTCTAGCGGGAGGGCCGCCTACGAGCAGTACTTC.

This clonotype was observed a few times. The V call is TRBV7-2, the J call TRBJ2-3, with a possible D match to TRBD2 (6 bases). The CDR3 totals 16 residues. Per germline, CDR1 SGHTA and CDR2 FQGNSA. V was trimmed by 5 bases and J by 4 bases, leaving 19 bases between them. The CDR3 protein is CASSPTSGFGADTQYF. CDR3 DNA sequence: TGTGCCAGCAGCCCAACCAGCGGGTTTGGGGCAGATACGCAGTATTTT.

This clonotype was observed a few times. V gene TRBV27 combines with J gene TRBJ2-3, with 8 bases aligning to TRBD1. With V trimmed by 7 bases and J by 3 bases, 6 bases remained unmatched. In germline, CDR1 is MNHEY, CDR2 SMNVEV (reference sequence). The CDR3 is 14 residues long. The CDR3, as DNA: TGTGCCAGCATCCCAGGGGGCTGGACAGATACGCAGTATTTT. The encoded protein is CASIPGGWTDTQYF.

This chain uses TRBV5-1 with TRBJ2-3; 11 bases map to TRBD2. V was pared by 2 bases and J by 4 bases, with 9 bases of the junction left unmatched. The CDR3 covers 17 residues. Germline CDR1 is SGHRS and CDR2 is YFSETQ. The CDR3 DNA is TGCGCCAGCAGCTTCGGTAGCGGGAGGGCCTGGGCAGATACGCAGTATTTT. Residues: CASSFGSGRAWADTQYF.

This clonotype was recorded a few times. The chain employs TRBV6-1 and TRBJ1-3; TRBD1 matches 9 bases. Losses at the gene ends were 4 bases for V and 4 bases for J; bases not matched to a gene: 8. Germline loops: CDR1 MNHNS, CDR2 SASEGT. The CDR3 covers 16 residues. CDR3 residues: CASSALDRGTGNTIYF. CDR3 DNA: TGTGCCAGCAGTGCTCTGGACAGGGGAACGGGAAACACCATATATTTT.